This T cell receptor beta chain was captured by sequencing in a study of blood T cell repertoires in COVID-19. Here immunoSEQ multiplex PCR was the method, and the copy in TCRdb shows in-frame clones only, minus some. The sample includes approximately 280,000 clones, approximately 91% of them seen just once. From germline, CDR1 is SGHAT and CDR2 FQNNGV. This CDR3 spans 15 amino acids. V shed 5 bases and J 9 bases; nucleotides not matched to a gene: 13. Sequencing was done on a sample of peripheral blood. The V gene is TRBV11-2, the J gene TRBJ2-4; 7 bases map to TRBD1. The receptor's source is a man aged 18 to 30 with active or convalescent COVID-19. This chain's CDR3 is CASSGTGAPLGIQYF. CDR3 in DNA: TGTGCCAGCAGCGGAACAGGGGCCCCCCTTGGCATTCAGTACTTC.